This T cell receptor beta chain was documented in a study of blood T cell repertoires in COVID-19 (dated by TCRdb to about 2020). Describing the broader study: Samples from collaborators originated in the United States, Italy and Spain and spanned both the acute and convalescent phases of COVID-19. The material from the prospective study consisted of cDNA or gDNA derived from T cells, B-cell-depleted T cells, or PBMCs. The dataset comprised deeply sampled blood TCRbeta repertoires from subjects exposed to, actively infected with, or recovered from COVID-19. The repertoires were made available in a free public database intended to serve as a resource for research on the immune response to SARS-CoV-2. The samples were drawn from two sources: the first 160 participants of the ongoing ImmuneRACE study, and some 1,300 subjects contributed by 6 global collaborators. The sample metadata nearly always contained a de-identified subject ID, COVID-19 status, age in years and sex. Where available, HLA class I and class II types were taken from metadata supplied by the sample provider and were not determined by assay-based typing. The research as a whole found: How much clinical and demographic metadata was included differed by source and by participant, and the metadata was provided uncurated.

There are 15 amino acids in the CDR3, from cysteine to phenylalanine inclusive. The read is trimmed to its CDR3 DNA, 45 bases read in frame from base 1. V and J are trimmed by 4 bases and 2 bases, and the gene matches miss 3 bases of the junction. Looking up the germline V gene yields CDR1 SGHDT and CDR2 YYEEEE. Points on this clone: No antigen is known for it. The record has no base qualities; no much larger clone is one base away.

TCRbeta CDR3 regions were amplified from genomic DNA by means of the immunoSEQ Assay, a bias-controlled multiplex PCR. As for how the authors treated the data: Within the assay, amplification of reference gene primers was used to estimate how many nucleated cells each sample contained. To quantify the absolute abundance of each unique TCRbeta CDR3 rearrangement, sequence reads were collapsed and filtered. Productive Simpson clonality was computed per sample as the square root of Simpson's diversity index over productive rearrangements. Imported from immuneACCESS, the table was reduced by TCRdb to in-frame sequences with V and J called. These copies leave out some clones; in studies compared against another copy, an unresolved V gene accounts for under half, and the cause of the remainder is not known. V and J calls and clone size are given by that table; D and trimming were obtained from the DNA. Recorded for this sample are under 250,000 clones; over 75% of them occurred a single time. Around 17% of the sample is in the top ten clones.

One collaborating source in Seattle enrolled patients while the patients were actively infected and followed the patients over time throughout the course of disease. The collaborating institutions used their own protocols to collect whole blood in K2EDTA tubes. Collaborator samples were shipped for TCRbeta analysis as frozen whole blood, isolated PBMCs, or DNA extracted from either sample type. This clonotype was obtained from a man aged 45-65 years with COVID-19, enrolled during active disease. The chain joins TRBV5-6 to TRBJ2-3; 11 bases in between match TRBD2. The sample was peripheral blood. The CDR3 corresponds to CASSLAGGYTDTQYF. The nucleotide sequence is TGTGCCAGCAGCCTAGCGGGGGGCTACACAGATACGCAGTATTTT.